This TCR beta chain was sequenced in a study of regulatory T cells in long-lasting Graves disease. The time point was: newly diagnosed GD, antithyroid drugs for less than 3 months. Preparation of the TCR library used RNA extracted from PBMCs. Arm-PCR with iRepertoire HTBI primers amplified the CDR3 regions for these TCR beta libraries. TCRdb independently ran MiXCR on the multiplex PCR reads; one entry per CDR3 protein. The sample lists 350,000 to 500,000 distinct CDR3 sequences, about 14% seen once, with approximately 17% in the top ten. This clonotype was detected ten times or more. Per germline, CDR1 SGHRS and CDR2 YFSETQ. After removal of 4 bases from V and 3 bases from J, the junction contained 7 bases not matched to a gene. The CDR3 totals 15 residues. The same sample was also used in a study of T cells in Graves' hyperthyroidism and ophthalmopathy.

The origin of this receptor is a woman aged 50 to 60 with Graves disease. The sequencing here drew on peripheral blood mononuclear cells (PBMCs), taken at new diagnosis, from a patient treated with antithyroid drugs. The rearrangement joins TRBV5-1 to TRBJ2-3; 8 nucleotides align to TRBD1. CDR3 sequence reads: CASSQGQAGTDTQYF. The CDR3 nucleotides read TGCGCCAGCAGCCAGGGACAGGCGGGGACAGATACGCAGTATTTT.